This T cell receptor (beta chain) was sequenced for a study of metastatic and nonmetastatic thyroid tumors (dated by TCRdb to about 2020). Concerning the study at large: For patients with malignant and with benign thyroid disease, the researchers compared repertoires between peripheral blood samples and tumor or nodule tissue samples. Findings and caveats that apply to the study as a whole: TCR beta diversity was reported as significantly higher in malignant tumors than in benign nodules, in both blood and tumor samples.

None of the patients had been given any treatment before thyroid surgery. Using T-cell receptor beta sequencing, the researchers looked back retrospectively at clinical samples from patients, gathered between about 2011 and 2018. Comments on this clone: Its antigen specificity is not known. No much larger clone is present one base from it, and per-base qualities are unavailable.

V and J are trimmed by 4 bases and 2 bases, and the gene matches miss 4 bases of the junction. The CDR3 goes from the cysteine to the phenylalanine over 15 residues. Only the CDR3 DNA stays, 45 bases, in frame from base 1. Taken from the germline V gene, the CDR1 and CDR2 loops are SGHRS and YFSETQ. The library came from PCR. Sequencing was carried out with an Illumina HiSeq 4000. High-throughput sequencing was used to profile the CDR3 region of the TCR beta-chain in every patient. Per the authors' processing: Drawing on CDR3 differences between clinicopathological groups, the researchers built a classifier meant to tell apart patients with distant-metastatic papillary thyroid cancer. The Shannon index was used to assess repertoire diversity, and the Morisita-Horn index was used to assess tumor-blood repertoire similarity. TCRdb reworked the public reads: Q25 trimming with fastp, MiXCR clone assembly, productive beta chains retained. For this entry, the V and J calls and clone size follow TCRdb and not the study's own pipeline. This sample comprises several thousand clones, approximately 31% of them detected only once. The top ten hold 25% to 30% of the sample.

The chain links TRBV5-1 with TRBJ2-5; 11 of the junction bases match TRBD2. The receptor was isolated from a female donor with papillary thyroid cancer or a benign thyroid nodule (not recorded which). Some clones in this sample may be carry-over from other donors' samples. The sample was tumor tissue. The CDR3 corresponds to CASSLLAGVQETQYF. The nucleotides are TGCGCCAGCAGCCTACTAGCGGGGGTGCAAGAGACCCAGTACTTC.